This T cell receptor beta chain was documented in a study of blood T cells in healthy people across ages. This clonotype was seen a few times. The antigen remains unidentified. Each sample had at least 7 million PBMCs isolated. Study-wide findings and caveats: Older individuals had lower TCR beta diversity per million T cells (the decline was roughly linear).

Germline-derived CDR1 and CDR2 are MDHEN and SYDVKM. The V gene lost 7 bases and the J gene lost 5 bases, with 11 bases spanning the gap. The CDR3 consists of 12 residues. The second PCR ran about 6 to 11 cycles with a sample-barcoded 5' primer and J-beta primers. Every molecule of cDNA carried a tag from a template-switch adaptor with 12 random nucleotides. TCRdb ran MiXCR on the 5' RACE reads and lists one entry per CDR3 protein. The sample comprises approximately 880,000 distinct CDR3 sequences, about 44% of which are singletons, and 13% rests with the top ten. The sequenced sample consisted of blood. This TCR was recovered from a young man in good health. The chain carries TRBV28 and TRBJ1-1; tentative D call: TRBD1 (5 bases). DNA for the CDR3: TGTGCCAGCACCTGGGGGGTAACTGAAGCTTTCTTT. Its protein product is CASTWGVTEAFF.